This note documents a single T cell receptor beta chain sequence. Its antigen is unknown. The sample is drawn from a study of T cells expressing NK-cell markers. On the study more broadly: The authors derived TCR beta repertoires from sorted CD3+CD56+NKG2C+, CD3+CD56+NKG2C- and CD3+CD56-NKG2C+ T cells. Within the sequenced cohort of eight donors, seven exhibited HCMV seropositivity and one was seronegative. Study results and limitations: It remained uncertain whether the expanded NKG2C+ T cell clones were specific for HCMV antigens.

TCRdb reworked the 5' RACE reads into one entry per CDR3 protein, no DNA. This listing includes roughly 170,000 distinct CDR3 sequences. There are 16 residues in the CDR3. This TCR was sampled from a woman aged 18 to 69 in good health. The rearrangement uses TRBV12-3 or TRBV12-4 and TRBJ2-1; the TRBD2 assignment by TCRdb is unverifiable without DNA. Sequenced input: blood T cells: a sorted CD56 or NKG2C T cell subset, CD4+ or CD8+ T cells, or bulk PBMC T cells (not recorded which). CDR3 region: CASRRGRLAGVNEQFF.